What follows are 6 T cell receptor beta chains derived from one specimen sequenced in a study of T cells in Graves' hyperthyroidism and ophthalmopathy (dated by TCRdb to between 2018 and 2021). Library prep was done by multiplex PCR. Sequencing was performed on an Illumina HiSeq 2000. TCR beta CDR3 regions were amplified from RNA transcripts. For the first round of RT-PCR on the TCR CDR3, the HTBI primer set was used together with the Qiagen OneStep RT-PCR kit. In-frame beta chains were kept once TCRdb had trimmed the public reads at Q25 with fastp and called clones with MiXCR. Every entry covers one CDR3 protein and lists the most common genes and DNA from its rows. Across this sample there are 530,000 or so distinct CDR3 sequences, with roughly 15% seen only once. Of the sample, 15% to 20% falls within the top ten clones. The sample comprised blood. The receptor source for this set is a woman between 18 and 30 years old with Graves' ophthalmopathy.

Many counts were recorded for this clonotype. V gene TRBV7-9 combines with J gene TRBJ2-1; the match to TRBD1 covers 8 bases. The CDR3 covers 13 residues. With 8 bases clipped from V and 5 bases from J, the junction kept 5 bases outside the gene matches. From germline, CDR1 is SEHNR and CDR2 FQNEAQ (reference sequence). The CDR3 is CASVRDRNNEQFF. Here the CDR3 DNA reads TGTGCCAGCGTACGGGACAGGAACAATGAGCAGTTCTTC.

This clonotype was recorded a few times. The chain combines TRBV3-1 with TRBJ2-3, with D unresolved. The V gene lost 8 bases and the J gene lost 6 bases, with 21 bases spanning the gap. This CDR3 spans 15 amino acids. Germline V gene lookup returns CDR1 LGHDT and CDR2 YNNKEL (reference sequence). The CDR3 is CASPKGGTRRDTQYF. The CDR3 DNA sequence: TGTGCCAGCCCAAAGGGCGGCACTCGTCGGGATACGCAGTATTTT.

J is TRBJ2-2 and V is TRBV2; D unresolved. CDR1 is SNHLY and CDR2 is FYNNEI in the germline V gene. The CDR3 is 14 residues long. Trimming pared 3 bases from V and 1 base from J, leaving 6 bases between. CDR3 in amino acids: CASSEERNTGELFF. CDR3 coding DNA: TGTGCCAGCAGTGAGGAGAGGAACACCGGGGAGCTGTTTTTT.

This clonotype was detected many times. The J gene is TRBJ1-1, the V gene TRBV6-2 or TRBV6-3, with D possibly TRBD1 on 5 matching bases. Trimming cost V 5 bases and J 2 bases, with 24 bases left between them. CDR1 and CDR2 from the germline V gene are MNHEY and SVGEGT. CDR3 length equals 18 residues. CDR3 protein: CASSHWTHLPPFNTEAFF. Written as DNA, the CDR3 is TGTGCCAGCAGTCACTGGACACACCTACCCCCCTTTAACACTGAAGCTTTCTTT.

This clonotype was counted ten times or more. This rearrangement joins TRBV6-1 to TRBJ2-3; 11 nucleotides line up with TRBD2. Germline CDR1 and CDR2: MNHNS and SASEGT. The CDR3 runs to 15 residues. Trimming at V came to 3 bases and at J to 4 bases, leaving 3 bases not matched to a gene. CDR3 in amino acids: CASSDSGGAADTQYF. CDR3 nucleotides: TGTGCCAGCAGTGATAGCGGGGGGGCCGCAGATACGCAGTATTTT.

The chain links TRBV5-1 to TRBJ2-5, with 12 bases lining up with TRBD2. The CDR3 is 16 amino acids. CDR1 and CDR2 from the germline V gene are SGHRS and YFSETQ. V lost 4 bases to trimming and J lost 4 bases; unmatched junction nucleotides: 8. DNA of the CDR3: TGCGCCAGCAGCCCCCTAGCGGGAGGGACCCCAGAGACCCAGTACTTC. It is translated as CASSPLAGGTPETQYF.